Each of the 22 T cell receptor beta chains below was sequenced from the same sample in a study of blood T cell repertoires in COVID-19. Sequencing used immunoSEQ multiplex PCR; TCRdb keeps in-frame clones, though not all of them. The sample includes about 200,000 clones, approximately 90% of them seen just once. Sequencing was done on a sample of peripheral blood. The origin of the receptors is a human donor in a cohort sampled during active COVID-19.

A single count supports this clone. The chain is built from TRBV4-3 and TRBJ1-2; possibly TRBD1 for D (5 bases). The CDR3 runs 15 residues. V shed 0 bases and J shed 3 bases, with 11 bases lying between them. Looked up from germline, CDR1 is LGHNA and CDR2 is YSLEER. For the CDR3, the DNA is TGCGCCAGCAGCCAAGATCTCAGGGCACACTATGGCTACACCTTC. This translates into CASSQDLRAHYGYTF.

This chain joins TRBV7-2 and TRBJ2-7; 15 bases line up with TRBD2. Germline-derived CDR1 and CDR2 are SGHTA and FQGNSA. CDR3 length: 13 residues. V shed 5 bases and J 12 bases; nucleotides not matched to a gene: 5. In nucleotides, the CDR3 is TGTGCCAGCAGCCCCGGACTAGCGGGGGGGATGTACTTC. It specifies CASSPGLAGGMYF.

This chain uses TRBV6-6 with TRBJ1-3, with unresolved D. Germline-derived CDR1 and CDR2 are MNHNY and SVGAGI (reference sequence). The CDR3 contains 13 residues. Trimming shortened V by 8 bases and J by 4 bases, and 12 bases separated the two germline ends. For the CDR3, the DNA is TGTGCCAGCTCTGGAGGTCGGGGAAACACCATATATTTT. This gives the protein CASSGGRGNTIYF.

The chain couples TRBV9 to TRBJ2-3, with a possible D match to TRBD1 (6 bases). CDR3 length equals 17 residues. V was pared by 3 bases and J by 3 bases, with 20 bases between. The V gene's germline CDR1 is SGDLS and CDR2 YYNGEE. CDR3 sequence reads: CASSALDYARGTDTQYF. CDR3 bases: TGTGCCAGCAGCGCGCTAGACTACGCGAGGGGGACAGATACGCAGTATTTT.

The CDR3 coding sequence is TGTGCCAGCAGCTTACTTCCGGGACAGGGGACCCATTCACCCCTCCACTTT. Translation: CASSLLPGQGTHSPLHF. This chain uses TRBV5-6 with TRBJ1-6, with TRBD1 matching 10 bases. After removal of 2 bases from V and 8 bases from J, the junction contained 10 bases not matched to a gene. Germline CDR1 and CDR2: SGHDT and YYEEEE. The length of the CDR3 is 17 residues.

The chain carries TRBV29-1 and TRBJ1-1, with D maybe TRBD1 (6 bases). V gave up 4 bases and J gave up 1 base, with 13 bases separating them. The CDR3 has 14 residues. The germline gives CDR1 SQVTM, CDR2 ANQGSEA. CDR3 sequence reads: CSVVWGRGNTEAFF. As DNA, the CDR3 is TGCAGCGTTGTATGGGGCAGGGGGAACACTGAAGCTTTCTTT.

The rearrangement uses TRBV7-8 and TRBJ2-7, with 11 bases that match TRBD2. Germline loops: CDR1 SGHVS, CDR2 FQNEAQ. With 5 bases clipped from V and 2 bases from J, the junction kept 5 bases outside the gene matches. The CDR3 has 15 residues. CDR3 region: CASSARLAGPYEQYF. Written as DNA, the CDR3 is TGTGCCAGCAGCGCCAGACTAGCGGGGCCCTACGAGCAGTACTTC.

This clone was seen only once. V is TRBV21-1 and J is TRBJ1-5; the table's TRBD1 call for D was not verified on the DNA. TRBV21-1 counts as a pseudogene. The CDR3 contains 16 residues. CDR3 residues: CASSKVPTGGNQPQHF. CDR3 DNA sequence: TGTGCCAGCAGCAAAGTCCCGACAGGGGGCAATCAGCCCCAGCATTTT.

This chain joins TRBV24-1 and TRBJ1-5, with 10 nucleotides matching TRBD1. Germline V gives CDR1 KGHDR, CDR2 SFDVKD. There are 15 residues in the CDR3. V shed 4 bases, J shed 7 bases, and the junction held 6 bases outside the gene matches. CDR3 sequence: CATSDSTGGDQPQHF. The CDR3 coding sequence is TGTGCCACCAGTGACTCGACAGGGGGCGACCAGCCCCAGCATTTT.

The J gene is TRBJ2-1, the V gene TRBV6-4; 15 bases fit TRBD2. The CDR3 is 18 amino acids. With V trimmed by 8 bases and J by 5 bases, 13 bases remained unmatched. From germline, CDR1 is MRHNA and CDR2 SNTAGT. This chain's CDR3 is CASVPTGTSGRLDNEQFF. The DNA for the CDR3 is TGTGCCAGCGTACCTACAGGGACTAGCGGGAGGTTGGACAATGAGCAGTTCTTC.

The chain combines TRBV9 with TRBJ1-3; 7 bases fit TRBD1. V shed 0 bases and J 3 bases; nucleotides not matched to a gene: 3. Germline V CDR1 and CDR2: SGDLS, YYNGEE. The CDR3 is 15 amino acids. The CDR3 loop reads CASSVVGQVGNTIYF. The CDR3 DNA sequence: TGTGCCAGCAGCGTAGTCGGACAGGTTGGAAACACCATATATTTT.

This clone was found a few times. CDR3 region: CASSWDRAADTQYF. Here the CDR3 DNA reads TGCGCCAGCAGCTGGGACAGGGCGGCAGATACGCAGTATTTT. This chain joins TRBV5-1 and TRBJ2-3; 9 positions agree with TRBD1. The CDR3 extends over 14 amino acids. V lost 3 bases and J lost 4; bases outside the gene matches: 3. The germline gives CDR1 SGHRS, CDR2 YFSETQ. The full variable domain, rest sourced from reference TRBV5-1 and TRBJ2-3, is KAGVTQTPRYLIKTRGQQVTLSCSPISGHRSVSWYQQTPGQGLQFLFEYFSETQRNKGNFPGRFSGRQFSNSRSEMNVSTLELGDSALYLCASSWDRAADTQYFGPGTRLTVL.

The chain is built from TRBV6-5 and TRBJ1-5; D is undetermined. Germline V CDR1 and CDR2: MNHEY, SVGAGI. Trimming left V 7 bases short and J 0 bases short, with 7 bases between. The CDR3 spans 13 residues. The CDR3 sequence: CASNPDSNQPQHF. The CDR3 coding sequence is TGTGCCAGCAACCCAGATAGCAATCAGCCCCAGCATTTT.

The chain carries TRBV5-4 and TRBJ2-5; no clear D gene. CDR3 length: 14 amino acids. Between the trimmed V and J ends, which lost 0 bases and 5 bases, there was a span of 11 bases. From germline, CDR1 is SGHNT and CDR2 YYREEE (reference sequence). The DNA of the CDR3 is TGTGCCAGCAGCTTGGGTGACTTTCGGGAGACCCAGTACTTC. Translating gives CASSLGDFRETQYF.

V is TRBV7-2 and J is TRBJ2-7; D remains ambiguous. Trimming took 1 base from V and 7 from J, leaving 14 bases between them. Germline V CDR1 and CDR2: SGHTA, FQGNSA. This CDR3 has 14 residues. The chain's CDR3 is CASSLDHASREQYF. Here the CDR3 DNA reads TGTGCCAGCAGCTTAGACCACGCTAGTCGGGAGCAGTACTTC.

The genes are TRBV7-8 and TRBJ2-1, with unresolved D. CDR1 is SGHVS and CDR2 is FQNEAQ in the germline V gene. The CDR3 is 16 amino acids. The germline V and J ends were trimmed by 5 bases and 2 bases, with 16 bases remaining between them. This CDR3 is CASSPIEVIAYNEQFF. DNA of the CDR3: TGTGCCAGCAGCCCCATCGAGGTAATCGCCTACAATGAGCAGTTCTTC.

The V gene is TRBV18, the J gene TRBJ2-1, with a weak D call TRBD2 (6 bases). Trimming stripped 3 bases from V and 2 bases from J, with 17 bases between. This CDR3 has 17 residues. The V gene's germline CDR1 is KGHSH and CDR2 LQKENI. CDR3 in amino acids: CASSPAEGGFTYNEQFF. CDR3 bases: TGTGCCAGCTCACCGGCTGAAGGAGGGTTTACCTACAATGAGCAGTTCTTC.

The rearrangement links TRBV7-2 to TRBJ2-7, with 7 bases matching TRBD1. The germline V gene encodes CDR1 SGHTA and CDR2 FQGNSA. Trimming took 3 bases from V and 3 from J; bases not matched to a gene: 5. The CDR3 extends over 14 amino acids. The chain's CDR3 is CASSLTGKHYEQYF. As DNA, the CDR3 is TGTGCCAGCAGCTTGACAGGGAAACACTACGAGCAGTACTTC. Looking up the rest from reference TRBV7-2 and TRBJ2-7 gives the full variable domain: GAGVSQSPSNKVTEKGKDVELRCDPISGHTALYWYRQSLGQGLEFLIYFQGNSAPDKSGLPSDRFSAERTGGSVSTLTIQRTQQEDSAVYLCASSLTGKHYEQYFGPGTRLTVT.

The chain is built from TRBV7-8 and TRBJ2-7; TRBD2 matches at 7 bases. The CDR3 runs to 16 residues. The trim removed 1 base at V and 0 bases at J, leaving 6 bases unmatched. In germline, CDR1 is SGHVS, CDR2 FQNEAQ. The CDR3 bases are TGTGCCAGCAGCTTAGTTCGGGACTACCCCTCCTACGAGCAGTACTTC. Protein sequence: CASSLVRDYPSYEQYF.

V usage is TRBV30 and J usage is TRBJ1-4, with 7 bases that match TRBD1. This CDR3 contains 15 residues. CDR1 GTSNPN and CDR2 SVGIG come from the germline V gene (reference sequence). With V trimmed by 0 bases and J by 6 bases, 7 bases remained unmatched. The CDR3 bases are TGTGCCTGGAGTGTAAAGGGGGCCGGGGATGAAAAACTGTTTTTT. This sequence encodes CAWSVKGAGDEKLFF. Full variable domain (rest looked up from reference TRBV30 and TRBJ1-4): SQTIHQWPATLVQPVGSPLSLECTVEGTSNPNLYWYRQAAGRGLQLLFYSVGIGQISSEVPQNLSASRPQDRQFILSSKKLLLSDSGFYLCAWSVKGAGDEKLFFGSGTQLSVL.

The genes are TRBV5-1 and TRBJ1-4, with D possibly being TRBD1 (5 bases). This CDR3 is built from 15 residues. Trimming removed 4 bases at V and 2 bases at J, with 12 bases between. Germline assignment: CDR1 SGHRS and CDR2 YFSETQ. The CDR3 loop is CASSPGYFTNEKLFF. The CDR3 region has the DNA TGCGCCAGCAGCCCAGGGTATTTTACTAATGAAAAACTGTTTTTT.

The genes are TRBV18 and TRBJ1-1; D may be TRBD1 (5 bases). Trimming stripped 2 bases from V and 5 bases from J, with 15 bases between. The germline V gene encodes CDR1 KGHSH and CDR2 LQKENI. The CDR3 covers 15 residues. This CDR3 reads CASSPTVGGVTEAFF. CDR3 in DNA: TGTGCCAGCTCACCAACGGTGGGGGGGGTAACTGAAGCTTTCTTT.